The clone carrying this T cell receptor beta chain was recorded at least ten times. There were TCR beta CDR3 regions amplified from RNA transcripts. A set of HTBI primers served as the primers for a first-round RT-PCR of the TCR CDR3. One entry per CDR3 protein results from TCRdb running MiXCR on the multiplex PCR reads. The sample contains over 45,000 distinct CDR3 sequences, just under 50% of which appear only once. The data are from a study of T cells in Graves' hyperthyroidism and ophthalmopathy. With duration under 3 months, ophthalmopathy was active: Clinical Activity Score at least 3, NOSPECS at least 4. CDR3 size: 16 residues. V gave up 5 bases and J gave up 7 bases; unmatched junction bases: 14. CDR1 and CDR2 from the germline V gene are SEHNR and FQNEAQ (reference sequence).

The gene calls are TRBV7-9 and TRBJ1-5, with 7 bases matching TRBD1. This TCR came from a woman aged 30 to 39 with Graves' ophthalmopathy. The material sequenced was blood. The DNA of the CDR3 is TGTGCCAGCAGCCCCCCTGAGGGGGCGATTGGCCAGCCCCAGCATTTT. Amino acids: CASSPPEGAIGQPQHF.